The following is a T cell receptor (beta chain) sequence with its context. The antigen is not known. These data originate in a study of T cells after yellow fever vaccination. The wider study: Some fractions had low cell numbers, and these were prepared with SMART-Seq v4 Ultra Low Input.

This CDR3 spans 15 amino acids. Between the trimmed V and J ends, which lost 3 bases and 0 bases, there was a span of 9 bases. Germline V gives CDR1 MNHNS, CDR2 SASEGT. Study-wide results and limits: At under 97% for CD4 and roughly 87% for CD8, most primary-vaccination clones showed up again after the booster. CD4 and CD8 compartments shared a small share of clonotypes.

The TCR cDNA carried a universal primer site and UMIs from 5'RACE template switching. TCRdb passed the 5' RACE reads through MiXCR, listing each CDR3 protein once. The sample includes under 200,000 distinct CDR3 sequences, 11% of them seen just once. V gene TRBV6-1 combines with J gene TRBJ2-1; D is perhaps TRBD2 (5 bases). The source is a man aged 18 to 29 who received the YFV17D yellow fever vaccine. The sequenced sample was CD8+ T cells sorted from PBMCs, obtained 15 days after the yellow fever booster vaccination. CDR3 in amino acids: CASSEPRDSYNEQFF. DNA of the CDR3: TGTGCCAGCAGTGAGCCCCGGGACTCCTACAATGAGCAGTTCTTC.